The entry that follows covers one T cell receptor beta chain sequence. The antigen it binds to is not known. No base qualities exist here, and no much larger clone lies one base off it. The patients picked for sequencing were ones in whom flow cytometry had shown an expansion of CD8+CD57+ cells. Every patient had a diagnosis of severe acquired aplastic anemia based on International Study of Aplastic Anemia and Agranulocytosis and Camitta criteria. No therapy had been received by the patients at the time of blood sampling. In this study, sorted CD4+ and CD8+ T cells from the blood of healthy subjects and of severe aplastic anemia patients had their TCR repertoires deep-sequenced. Patients were enrolled under clinicaltrials.gov protocols 00001620, 01623167, 00001397, 00071045, 00081523 and 00961064 in the USA. Ficoll-Paque density gradient centrifugation was used to isolate peripheral blood mononuclear cells. Before DNA extraction, CD4+ and CD8+ T cells were sorted with FACS or magnetic beads.

Genomic DNA was used as template for profiling of TCR beta VDJ combinations and CDR3 sequences. An Illumina HiSeq 2000 was used for TCR repertoire sequencing. Per the source publication's procedure: TRBV/TRBJ rearrangement plots, CDR3 size and DJ length profiles, and Simpson's diversity index were used to evaluate the repertoires. The most abundant DNA sequence in the deep sequencing data was defined as the immunodominant clone. CDR3 amino acid sequences were checked for sharing across subjects and were also compared against the VDJdb database and published repertoires. TCRdb reprocessing: public reads trimmed at Q25 with fastp, clones called with MiXCR, in-frame beta chains kept. Under each unique CDR3 protein, matching rows form one entry showing the most common genes and DNA. The V and J calls, along with clone size, are taken from TCRdb and not from the paper's own processing. The sample profile shows about 240,000 distinct CDR3 sequences; around 45% of them were found once. The leading ten clones occupy approximately 8% of the sample.

This specimen comes from a study of CD8+CD57+ T cells in acquired aplastic anemia (dated by TCRdb to 2016 to 2019). Context from the whole study: On average, sorted CD4+ and CD8+ cells yielded 2.5 to 3.5 ug of extracted DNA, with a range of roughly 0.17 to 27.4 ug. CD8+CD57+ expansion was defined as frequency above the mean frequency observed in healthy subjects. The research as a whole found: Some 27 CD8+ CDR3 sequences were found in both patients and controls but appeared to be highly expressed in patients and within the immunodominant clones of the patients. CD8+ Simpson's diversity did not differ significantly between patients and healthy controls (P=0.060).

Sequenced: sorted CD4+, CD8+, or CD8+CD57+ T cells (not recorded which) from PBMCs. The clonotype was recovered from a human donor with aplastic anemia.

The DNA sequence is given as TGTGCCAGCAGCATGGGACAGGTAGCATCCTACGAGCAGTACTTC. Its translation reads: CASSMGQVASYEQYF. The V gene is TRBV7-9 and the J gene is TRBJ2-7; 8 nucleotides in the junction match TRBD1. In the germline V gene (reference sequence), CDR1 corresponds to SEHNR and CDR2 to FQNEAQ. The CDR3 spans 15 residues, from the cysteine through the phenylalanine. Just the 45-base CDR3 DNA is kept, in frame starting at base 1. Germline trimming: 5 bases from V, 1 base from J; junction bases outside gene matches: 7.